A selection of T cell receptor beta chains follows, all from one sample in a study of cytomegalovirus exposure and HLA in healthy donors. Generated by immunoSEQ multiplex PCR, the TCRdb table keeps only in-frame clones and is missing some. The sample has 150,000 to 250,000 clones; roughly 78% are singletons. The sample comprised PBMCs. The receptors originated from a woman aged 25 to 39 in good health and CMV-seropositive. Each CDR3 is given with its conserved first and last residue. The order of the fields is J gene, clone size, V gene, D gene, CDR3 protein, CDR3 DNA. A D gene is named only where the DNA matches it firmly. The size entry is marked missing in some rows and otherwise reads once, few, many or a size class.

TRBJ2-7 | - | TRBV5-1 | - | CASSLEPYEQYF | TGCGCCAGCAGCTTGGAGCCCTACGAGCAGTACTTC
TRBJ2-7 | few | TRBV11-2 | - | CASSPGLGLNSYEQYF | TGTGCCAGCAGCCCTGGCTTGGGCCTGAACTCCTACGAGCAGTACTTC
TRBJ2-1 | - | TRBV6-5 | TRBD2 | CASRAGGRDNEQFF | TGTGCGAGTCGGGCGGGAGGGCGCGACAATGAGCAGTTCTTC
TRBJ2-3 | - | TRBV5-5 | - | CASSSSGGRDTQYF | TGTGCCAGCAGCTCCTCGGGGGGCAGAGATACGCAGTATTTT
TRBJ1-5 | few | TRBV9 | TRBD1 | CASSVQGDNQPQHF | TGTGCCAGCAGCGTTCAGGGGGATAATCAGCCCCAGCATTTT
TRBJ1-1 | - | TRBV13 | - | CASSLYGWANTEAFF | TGTGCCAGCAGCTTATATGGTTGGGCGAACACTGAAGCTTTCTTT
TRBJ2-6 | few | TRBV7-9 | TRBD1 | CASSPRQGAYGANVLTF | TGTGCCAGCAGCCCTCGACAGGGTGCCTACGGGGCCAACGTCCTGACTTTC
TRBJ1-1 | - | TRBV6-5 | - | CASSASHTEAFF | TGTGCCAGCAGTGCAAGCCACACTGAAGCTTTCTTT
TRBJ2-6 | - | TRBV25-1 | - | CASSATRGGANVLTF | TGTGCCAGCAGTGCAACTAGGGGGGGGGCCAACGTCCTGACTTTC
TRBJ2-7 | - | TRBV2 | - | CASSVGGAGYEQYF | TGTGCCAGCAGTGTTGGGGGGGCCGGCTACGAGCAGTACTTC
TRBJ1-2 | - | TRBV18 | TRBD1 | CASSPDRGHYGYTF | TGTGCCAGCTCACCGGACAGGGGGCACTATGGCTACACCTTC
TRBJ2-5 | - | TRBV6-5 | - | CASSYSRQTGEETQYF | TGTGCCAGCAGTTACTCGCGGCAAACGGGGGAAGAGACCCAGTACTTC
TRBJ1-5 | - | TRBV6-5 | - | CASSSDLPSNQPQHF | TGTGCCAGCAGTTCGGACTTGCCTAGCAATCAGCCCCAGCATTTT
TRBJ1-5 | - | TRBV4-3 | - | CASSQDSQGNQPQHF | TGCGCCAGCAGCCAAGATTCCCAGGGGAACCAGCCCCAGCATTTT
TRBJ2-3 | - | TRBV10-2 | - | CASNGGVGDTQYF | TGCGCCAGCAACGGAGGCGTCGGAGATACGCAGTATTTT